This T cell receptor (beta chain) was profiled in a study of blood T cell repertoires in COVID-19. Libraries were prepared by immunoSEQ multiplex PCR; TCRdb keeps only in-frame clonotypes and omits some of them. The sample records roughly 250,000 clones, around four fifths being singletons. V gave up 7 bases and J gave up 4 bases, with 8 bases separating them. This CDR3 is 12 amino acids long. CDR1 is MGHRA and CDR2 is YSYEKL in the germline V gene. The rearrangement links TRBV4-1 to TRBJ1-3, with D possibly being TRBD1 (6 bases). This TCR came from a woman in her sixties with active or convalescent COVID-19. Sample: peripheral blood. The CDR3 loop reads CASTGQGNTIYF. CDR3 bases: TGCGCCAGCACAGGACAGGGAAACACCATATATTTT.